This is a list of T cell receptor beta chains from one sample in a study of cytomegalovirus exposure and HLA in healthy donors. Measured with immunoSEQ multiplex PCR; TCRdb has only the in-frame clones, and not every one. The data show about 58,000 clones, around 90% seen once. Sequenced material: PBMCs. These receptors were obtained from a man aged 18 to 35 in good health and CMV-seronegative. The CDR3 runs from the conserved cysteine through the conserved F or W. A D gene is named only where the DNA matches it firmly. Size is stated for part of the rows, as once, few or many counts, or as a class when the clone is expanded.

V	D	length	J	size	CDR3
TRBV18	TRBD1	16	TRBJ2-7	NA	CASSPLLAGQGAEQYF
TRBV29-1	TRBD1	14	TRBJ2-7	NA	CSVEAGQGPYEQYF
TRBV27	TRBD2	14	TRBJ2-7	NA	CASGILAGGYEQYF
TRBV11-1	NA	15	TRBJ2-5	NA	CASSLFFGGTETQYF
TRBV2	NA	15	TRBJ1-5	NA	CASSYVGGINQPQHF
TRBV5-1	NA	12	TRBJ2-7	NA	CASSLPSSEQYF
TRBV4-1	NA	16	TRBJ2-6	NA	CASSQDAGSGANVLTF
TRBV19	TRBD1	17	TRBJ1-5	NA	CASSIDPTGYSNQPQHF
TRBV11-2	NA	16	TRBJ2-3	NA	CASSLHLTASTDTQYF
TRBV18	NA	13	TRBJ1-1	once	CASSPRESTEAFF
TRBV5-1	TRBD2	16	TRBJ2-7	few	CASSLEDGRAGYEQYF
TRBV28	TRBD1	17	TRBJ1-5	NA	CASSQWAGGEGNQPQHF
TRBV7-2	TRBD2	15	TRBJ2-3	NA	CASSLSGTTPDTQYF
TRBV5-5	TRBD1	16	TRBJ2-6	NA	CASSRTGDSGANVLTF
TRBV27	NA	12	TRBJ2-7	NA	CASSSRGGEQYF
TRBV7-8	NA	16	TRBJ1-5	NA	CASSTSRLKGNQPQHF
TRBV5-5	TRBD1	16	TRBJ2-2	NA	CASSSDRGQNTGELFF
TRBV6-5	NA	13	TRBJ2-7	few	CASSLLEGYEQYF
TRBV7-6	TRBD2	17	TRBJ2-5	NA	CASSPSGGIGSQETQYF
TRBV10-1	TRBD1	18	TRBJ2-2	NA	CASSESDRDTTSCGELFF
TRBV5-1	TRBD2	13	TRBJ2-7	NA	CASSFGEGGEQYF
TRBV18	TRBD2	15	TRBJ2-1	NA	CATQPGRSSYNEQFF
TRBV19	NA	13	TRBJ1-5	NA	CASSIGGNQPQHF
TRBV6-1	NA	13	TRBJ2-5	NA	CASSGQVVETQYF
TRBV5-1	TRBD1	15	TRBJ1-1	NA	CASSTGGGSGTEAFF
TRBV6-5	TRBD1	14	TRBJ1-5	NA	CASRGQGNNQPQHF
TRBV11-1	TRBD1	16	TRBJ2-3	NA	CASSLRTGSGTDTQYF
TRBV11-3	TRBD1	16	TRBJ2-3	NA	CASSTRTGVSTDTQYF
TRBV5-4	NA	13	TRBJ2-7	NA	CASSWTPTYEQYF
TRBV10-3	TRBD2	13	TRBJ2-7	NA	CAIKTSGDEEQYF
TRBV7-8	TRBD2	15	TRBJ2-5	NA	CASNPLAGGQETQYF
TRBV2	TRBD2	13	TRBJ2-1	once	CASRTSARNEQFF
TRBV6-1	NA	9	TRBJ2-7	NA	CAHSYEQYF
TRBV5-4	TRBD1	13	TRBJ1-1	NA	CASSLWTGTEAFF
TRBV28	NA	12	TRBJ1-2	NA	CASSLRGYGYTF
TRBV5-1	NA	14	TRBJ1-2	NA	CASSVEGSSGGYTF
TRBV9	NA	12	TRBJ2-2	NA	CASSVFTGELFF
TRBV29-1	TRBD2	14	TRBJ2-5	NA	CSVDPSGVGETQYF
TRBV5-1	NA	13	TRBJ1-3	NA	CASSLGPADTIYF
TRBV4-1	TRBD2	17	TRBJ2-3	NA	CASSQEGGRALGDTQYF
TRBV28	TRBD1	16	TRBJ2-7	NA	CASSSIGQGLQYEQYF
TRBV14	NA	14	TRBJ2-7	NA	CASSQGQQRYEQYF
TRBV7-9	TRBD1	13	TRBJ1-2	NA	CASSSRDSYGYTF
TRBV27	NA	13	TRBJ2-7	NA	CASSSGDHYEQYF
TRBV19	TRBD1	15	TRBJ2-2	NA	CASSNGQGANGELFF
TRBV27	NA	13	TRBJ2-7	NA	CASSLYDSYEQYF
TRBV4-2	TRBD2	17	TRBJ2-7	NA	CASSQGLAGDGPYEQYF
TRBV7-2	NA	12	TRBJ2-1	few	CASSLLYHEQFF
TRBV7-3	NA	13	TRBJ2-3	once	CASSLRPSDTQYF
TRBV6-4	TRBD1	18	TRBJ2-3	NA	CASSGTAARHWGTDTQYF
TRBV21-1	NA	11	TRBJ2-4	NA	CASSGTGCQYF
TRBV28	TRBD1	17	TRBJ1-5	NA	CASKPGQGQHSNQPQHF